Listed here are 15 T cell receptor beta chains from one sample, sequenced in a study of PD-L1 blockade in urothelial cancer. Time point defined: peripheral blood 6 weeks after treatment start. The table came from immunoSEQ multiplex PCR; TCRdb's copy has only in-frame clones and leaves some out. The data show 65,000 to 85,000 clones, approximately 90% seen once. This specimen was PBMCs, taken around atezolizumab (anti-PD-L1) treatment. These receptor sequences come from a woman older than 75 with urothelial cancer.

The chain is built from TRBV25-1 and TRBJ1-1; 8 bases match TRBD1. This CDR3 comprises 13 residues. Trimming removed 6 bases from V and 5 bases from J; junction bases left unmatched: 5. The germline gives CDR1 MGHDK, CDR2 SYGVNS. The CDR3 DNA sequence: TGTGCCAGCAGGCTACAGGGGGAGACTGAAGCTTTCTTT. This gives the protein CASRLQGETEAFF.

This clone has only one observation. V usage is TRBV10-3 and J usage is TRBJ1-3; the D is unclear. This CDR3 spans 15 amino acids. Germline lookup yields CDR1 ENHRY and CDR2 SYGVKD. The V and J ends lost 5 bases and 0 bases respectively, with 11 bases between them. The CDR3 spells CAISQNLVSGNTIYF. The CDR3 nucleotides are TGTGCCATCAGTCAAAACCTAGTCTCTGGAAACACCATATATTTT.

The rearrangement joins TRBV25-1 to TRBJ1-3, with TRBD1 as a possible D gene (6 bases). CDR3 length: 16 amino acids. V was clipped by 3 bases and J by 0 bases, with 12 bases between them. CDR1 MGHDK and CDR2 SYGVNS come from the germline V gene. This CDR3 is CASSDNRVLSGNTIYF. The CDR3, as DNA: TGTGCCAGCAGTGACAACAGGGTACTCTCTGGAAACACCATATATTTT. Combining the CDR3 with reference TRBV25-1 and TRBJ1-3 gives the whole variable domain EADIYQTPRYLVIGTGKKITLECSQTMGHDKMYWYQQDPGMELHLIHYSYGVNSTEKGDLSSESTVSRIRTEHFPLTLESARPSHTSQYLCASSDNRVLSGNTIYFGEGSWLTVV.

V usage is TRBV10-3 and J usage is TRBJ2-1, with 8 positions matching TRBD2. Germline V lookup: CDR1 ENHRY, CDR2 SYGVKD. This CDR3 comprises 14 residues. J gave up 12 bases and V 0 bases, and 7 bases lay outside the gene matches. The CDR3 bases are TGTGCCATCAGTGAGTCGTCAGCGGGGGACCGGCAGTTCTTC. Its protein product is CAISESSAGDRQFF.

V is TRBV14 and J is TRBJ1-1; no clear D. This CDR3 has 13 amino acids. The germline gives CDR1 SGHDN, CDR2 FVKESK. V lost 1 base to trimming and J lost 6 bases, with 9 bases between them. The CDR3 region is CASSQVFPAEAFF. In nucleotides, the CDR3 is TGTGCCAGCAGCCAAGTGTTCCCGGCTGAAGCTTTCTTT.

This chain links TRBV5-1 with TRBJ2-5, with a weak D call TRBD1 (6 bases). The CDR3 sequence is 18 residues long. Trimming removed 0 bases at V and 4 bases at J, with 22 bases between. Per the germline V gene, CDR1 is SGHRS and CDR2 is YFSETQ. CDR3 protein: CASSLVTRLSGVGETQYF. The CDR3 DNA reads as TGCGCCAGCAGCTTGGTAACTCGCTTGTCAGGGGTTGGAGAGACCCAGTACTTC.

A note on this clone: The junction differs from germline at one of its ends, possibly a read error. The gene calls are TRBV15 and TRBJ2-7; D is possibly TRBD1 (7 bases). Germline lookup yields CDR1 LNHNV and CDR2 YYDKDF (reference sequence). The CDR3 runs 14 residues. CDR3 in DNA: TGTGCCACCACAGGGGGACTTAGCTCCCACGAGCAGTACTTC. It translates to CATTGGLSSHEQYF.

The CDR3 bases are TGCGCCAGCAGCCCGGGACTAGCGGGAGAAGAGACCCAGTACTTC. Translation: CASSPGLAGEETQYF. The J gene is TRBJ2-5, the V gene TRBV5-1; 14 bases line up with TRBD2. Trimming at V came to 4 bases and at J to 3 bases, leaving 2 bases not matched to a gene. CDR1 and CDR2 from the germline V gene are SGHRS and YFSETQ. This CDR3 contains 15 residues. The variable domain in full, completed from reference TRBV5-1 and TRBJ2-5, reads KAGVTQTPRYLIKTRGQQVTLSCSPISGHRSVSWYQQTPGQGLQFLFEYFSETQRNKGNFPGRFSGRQFSNSRSEMNVSTLELGDSALYLCASSPGLAGEETQYFGPGTRLLVL.

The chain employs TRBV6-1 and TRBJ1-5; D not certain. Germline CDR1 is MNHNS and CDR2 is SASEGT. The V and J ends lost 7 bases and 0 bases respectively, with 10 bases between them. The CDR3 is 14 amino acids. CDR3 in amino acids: CASIRDFSNQPQHF. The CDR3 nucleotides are TGTGCCAGCATCCGAGATTTTAGCAATCAGCCCCAGCATTTT.

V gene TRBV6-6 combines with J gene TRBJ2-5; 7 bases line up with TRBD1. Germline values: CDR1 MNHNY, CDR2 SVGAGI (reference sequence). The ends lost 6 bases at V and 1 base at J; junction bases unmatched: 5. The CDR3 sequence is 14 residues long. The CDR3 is CASRIDRAQETQYF. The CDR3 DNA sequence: TGTGCCAGCAGGATAGACAGGGCCCAAGAGACCCAGTACTTC.

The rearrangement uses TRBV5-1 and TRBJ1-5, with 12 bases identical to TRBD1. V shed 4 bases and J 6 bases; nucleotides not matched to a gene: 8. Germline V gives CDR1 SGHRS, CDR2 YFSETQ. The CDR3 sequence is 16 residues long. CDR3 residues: CASSPGTGGFGQPQHF. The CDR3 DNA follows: TGCGCCAGCAGCCCCGGGACAGGGGGCTTTGGTCAGCCCCAGCATTTT.

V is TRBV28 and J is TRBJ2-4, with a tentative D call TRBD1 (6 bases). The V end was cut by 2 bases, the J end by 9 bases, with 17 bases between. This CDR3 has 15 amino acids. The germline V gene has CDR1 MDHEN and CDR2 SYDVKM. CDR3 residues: CASSLGTTAISIQYF. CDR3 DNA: TGTGCCAGCAGTTTAGGGACAACGGCTATTAGCATTCAGTACTTC.

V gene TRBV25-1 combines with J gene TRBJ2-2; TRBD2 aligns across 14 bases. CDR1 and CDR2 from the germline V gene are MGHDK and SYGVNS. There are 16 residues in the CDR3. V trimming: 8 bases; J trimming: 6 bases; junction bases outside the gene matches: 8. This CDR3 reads CASAKTSGRAAGELFF. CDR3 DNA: TGTGCCAGCGCCAAGACTAGCGGGAGGGCGGCCGGGGAGCTGTTTTTT.

CDR3 in amino acids: CASKRGVNTGELFF. For the CDR3, the DNA is TGTGCCAGTAAGCGGGGGGTGAACACCGGGGAGCTGTTTTTT. This sequence joins TRBV19 and TRBJ2-2, with TRBD2 identical over 9 bases. Unmatched junction bases numbered 1, after V lost 7 bases and J lost 1 base. Germline V gene data show CDR1 as LNHDA and CDR2 as SQIVND (reference sequence). CDR3 length equals 14 residues.

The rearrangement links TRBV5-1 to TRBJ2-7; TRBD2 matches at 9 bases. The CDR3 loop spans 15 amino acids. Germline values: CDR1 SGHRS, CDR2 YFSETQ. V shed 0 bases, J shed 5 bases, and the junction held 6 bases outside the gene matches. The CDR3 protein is CASSLVGTSFDEQYF. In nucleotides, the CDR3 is TGCGCCAGCAGCTTGGTAGGGACTAGCTTCGACGAGCAGTACTTC.